The rows below give T cell receptor beta chains drawn from one sample of a study of CD8 T cells in Susac syndrome. Via MiXCR, TCRdb re-called the immunoSEQ multiplex PCR reads, giving one row per CDR3 protein. The sample has about 190,000 distinct CDR3 sequences; over 90% are singletons. The material sequenced was CD8+ T cells from PBMCs. The source of these receptors is a human donor with Susac syndrome. The CDR3 runs from the conserved cysteine through the conserved F or W. A D gene is named only where the DNA matches it firmly. A row's size may be missing; if present it is once, few, many or a size class.

>TRBJ2-1|TRBD2|TRBV7-9|once
TGTGCCAGCAGTTCCGCGGGGGTGGTATACAATGAGCAGTTCTTC
CASSSAGVVYNEQFF
>TRBJ2-5|.|TRBV3-1|.
TGTGCCAGCAGCCCCCCACTAGTTAGTCAAGAGACCCAGTACTTC
CASSPPLVSQETQYF
>TRBJ1-1|.|TRBV4-1|.
TGCGCCAGCAGCCCAATAAAGCTCGTTGGACAGAGGGACACTGAAGCTTTCTTT
CASSPIKLVGQRDTEAFF
>TRBJ2-7|TRBD1|TRBV9|.
TGTGCCAGCAGCATGGGACAGGGGGCTGGAGACGAGCAGTACTTC
CASSMGQGAGDEQYF
>TRBJ2-7|.|TRBV28|.
TGTGCCAGCAGTTTAACTAACCGGCAGGACGAGCAGTACTTC
CASSLTNRQDEQYF
>TRBJ2-3|TRBD2|TRBV5-6|.
TGTGCCAGCAGCTTGGGGCGGGGGGGGCGGCACCAAGATACGCAGTATTTT
CASSLGRGGRHQDTQYF
>TRBJ2-5|.|TRBV5-6|.
TGTGCCAGCAGCTTGGGGGCAGCCGCAGAGACCCAGTACTTC
CASSLGAAAETQYF
>TRBJ2-1|.|TRBV7-9|.
TGTGCCAGCAGCTTATCAGGGTATGCTAACAATGAGCAGTTCTTC
CASSLSGYANNEQFF
>TRBJ2-1|.|TRBV29-1|.
TGCAGCGTTGAGTTCGTTGATAGCTACGATGAGCAGTTCTTC
CSVEFVDSYDEQFF
>TRBJ2-6|.|TRBV11-2|.
TGTGCCAGCAGCTTAGACGGAGGCGGGGCCAACGTCCTGACTTTC
CASSLDGGGANVLTF
>TRBJ1-2|TRBD1|TRBV29-1|.
TGCAGCGTAGAGGGACAGAGAAACTATGGCTACACCTTC
CSVEGQRNYGYTF
>TRBJ2-7|TRBD2|TRBV20-1|.
TGCAGTGCTTGGACCCCGGGACTAGCGGGAGACGAGCAGTACTTC
CSAWTPGLAGDEQYF
>TRBJ1-1|.|TRBV20-1|once
TGCAGTGCTAACCCCTCGACGGACAGATTGAACACTGAAGCTTTCTTT
CSANPSTDRLNTEAFF
>TRBJ1-2|.|TRBV5-1|.
TGCGCCAGCAGCCCGGATCTCAGGGGTGGCGGGTATGGCTACACCTTC
CASSPDLRGGGYGYTF
>TRBJ2-3|TRBD2|TRBV24-1|.
TGTGCCACCAGTGATTTACGGACTAGTCCAGATACGCAGTATTTT
CATSDLRTSPDTQYF
>TRBJ2-4|TRBD1|TRBV6-7|.
TGTGCCAGCAGTACGGGACAGGGGCACATTCAGTACTTC
CASSTGQGHIQYF
>TRBJ2-3|TRBD1|TRBV20-1|once
TGCAGTGCTGACGGGACAGGGCACGCAGATACGCAGTATTTT
CSADGTGHADTQYF
>TRBJ1-1|.|TRBV6-5|.
TGTGCCAGCAGTTACCTGGGGGAGGCTGAAGCTTTCTTT
CASSYLGEAEAFF
>TRBJ1-2|.|TRBV6-1|.
TGTGCCAGCAGTGGGACGGAGGGCTACACCTTC
CASSGTEGYTF
>TRBJ2-3|TRBD1|TRBV2|.
TGTGCCACCACCGGGACAGGGGGCCAAGATACGCAGTATTTT
CATTGTGGQDTQYF
>TRBJ2-5|.|TRBV4-2|.
TGTGCCAGCAGCCAAGATTTGCGGGGAGGCCAAGAGACCCAGTACTTC
CASSQDLRGGQETQYF
>TRBJ2-7|TRBD2|TRBV28|.
TGTGCCAGCAGTGATAGCGGGAGGACCTACGAGCAGTACTTC
CASSDSGRTYEQYF
>TRBJ1-1|TRBD1|TRBV7-8|.
TGTGCCAGCAGCCTTGGGACAGGGGTATTGAACACTGAAGCTTTCTTT
CASSLGTGVLNTEAFF
>TRBJ2-1|TRBD1|TRBV9|.
TGTGCCAGCAGCCCGGGACAGGGCAACTACAATGAGCAGTTCTTC
CASSPGQGNYNEQFF
>TRBJ1-3|.|TRBV4-2|.
TGTGCCAGCAGCCAAGTGGGTTTGGAGGGTTCTGGAAACACCATATATTTT
CASSQVGLEGSGNTIYF
>TRBJ2-1|TRBD1|TRBV15|.
TGTGCCACCAGCATCCAGGGGGCTCGTGATGAGCAGTTCTTC
CATSIQGARDEQFF
>TRBJ2-1|TRBD1|TRBV2|.
TGTGCCAGCAGTTCTACAGACAGGGCCCTCAATGAGCAGTTCTTC
CASSSTDRALNEQFF
>TRBJ2-7|.|TRBV13|.
TGTGCCAGCAGCCCAACAGGGCGGGGGAACGAGCAGTACTTC
CASSPTGRGNEQYF
>TRBJ1-1|.|TRBV5-1|.
TGCGCCAGCAGCCAAGGAGGCAGGTACACAATTGGAGCTTTCTTT
CASSQGGRYTIGAFF
>TRBJ1-6|.|TRBV5-1|.
TGCGCCAGCAGCTTGAGCGGGGAAGGTTCACCCCTCCACTTT
CASSLSGEGSPLHF
>TRBJ2-1|.|TRBV2|.
TGTGCCAGCAGCCGACTAGATTTCGATGAGCAGTTCTTC
CASSRLDFDEQFF
>TRBJ2-6|.|TRBV18|.
TGTGCCAGCTCACCATGGGGCAGATCGGACTCTGGGGCCAACGTCCTGACTTTC
CASSPWGRSDSGANVLTF
>TRBJ1-4|TRBD1|TRBV7-2|.
TGTGCCAGCAGCCCTAAGACAGGGCTCAATGAAAAACTGTTTTTT
CASSPKTGLNEKLFF